This record looks at one T cell receptor (beta chain) sequence and its context. Its specificity is not known. This sample is drawn from a study of cytomegalovirus exposure and HLA in healthy donors. Regarding the study as a whole: It was likely that a cluster of highly shared sequence variants was a sequencing artifact. Across donors, presence/absence analyses took sequencing depth to be roughly uniform.

Primers for the PCR totalled 60 Vbeta and 13 Jbeta. Clones were sequenced by immunoSEQ multiplex PCR, and TCRdb holds only the in-frame ones, with some missing. The top ten clones hold more than 1.5% of a sample with about 120,000 clones, approximately 65% of them seen once. The source of this sequence is a man younger than 35 in good health and CMV-seronegative. The sequenced material came from PBMCs.

CDR3 loop: CASSLFPENEQYF. Here the CDR3 DNA reads TGTGCCAGCAGCTTATTTCCGGAGAACGAGCAGTACTTC. This sequence joins TRBV11-2 and TRBJ2-7; D is unclear. Trimming removed 2 bases from V and 5 bases from J, with 10 bases in between. Germline assignment: CDR1 SGHAT and CDR2 FQNNGV. The CDR3 covers 13 residues.